A selection of T cell receptor beta chains follows, all from one sample in a study of T-cell reconstitution after alpha-beta-depleted transplantation in children. TCRdb reanalysed the PCR reads using MiXCR and keeps one entry per CDR3 protein. The table lists 70,000 to 95,000 distinct CDR3 sequences, 18% of them singletons, with 45% to 55% in the top ten. Sequences were derived from PBMCs, mostly from graft donor cells, sampled 360 days after TCRalphabeta/CD19-depleted stem cell transplant. The receptors here all came from a male patient between 2 and 10 years old who had a stem cell transplant for acute lymphoblastic leukemia, so the T cells may come from the graft donor. The CDR3 runs from the conserved cysteine through the conserved F or W. The D gene is left open where the match is weak. Size values are once, few and many counts, or a class for expanded clones, and some rows have none.

J gene: TRBJ1-5
clone size: NA
V gene: TRBV10-3
D gene: NA
CDR3 protein: CAIGNPGPGLSQHF
CDR3 DNA: TGTGCCATCGGGAATCCGGGACCCGGACTGTCCCAGCATTTT

J gene: TRBJ1-5
clone size: many
V gene: TRBV28
D gene: NA
CDR3 protein: CASSLVQRNQPQHF
CDR3 DNA: TGTGCCAGCAGTTTAGTTCAGCGCAATCAGCCCCAGCATTTT

J gene: TRBJ2-5
clone size: NA
V gene: TRBV29-1
D gene: NA
CDR3 protein: CSVGGETQYF
CDR3 DNA: TGCAGCGTTGGGGGAGAGACCCAGTACTTC

J gene: TRBJ2-1
clone size: many
V gene: TRBV7-2
D gene: TRBD2
CDR3 protein: CASSLVRRTSGSNEQFF
CDR3 DNA: TGTGCCAGCAGCTTAGTAAGGAGGACTAGCGGGTCCAATGAGCAGTTCTTC

J gene: TRBJ2-6
clone size: NA
V gene: TRBV12-3/TRBV12-4
D gene: NA
CDR3 protein: CASSLDRFSGANVLTF
CDR3 DNA: TGTGCCAGCAGTCTCGACAGGTTCTCTGGGGCCAACGTCCTGACTTTC

J gene: TRBJ2-5
clone size: few
V gene: TRBV5-1
D gene: NA
CDR3 protein: CASSLGLQGPETQYF
CDR3 DNA: TGCGCCAGCAGCTTGGGACTACAGGGTCCTGAGACCCAGTACTTC

J gene: TRBJ1-1
clone size: many
V gene: TRBV10-3
D gene: NA
CDR3 protein: CAIGGPLRTEAFF
CDR3 DNA: TGTGCCATCGGGGGACCGCTGAGGACTGAAGCTTTCTTT

J gene: TRBJ2-3
clone size: NA
V gene: TRBV29-1
D gene: TRBD2
CDR3 protein: CSGNGLGADTQYF
CDR3 DNA: TGCAGCGGCAACGGACTAGGAGCAGATACGCAGTATTTT

J gene: TRBJ2-5
clone size: NA
V gene: TRBV4-1
D gene: NA
CDR3 protein: CASSLQGTPQETQYF
CDR3 DNA: TGCGCCAGCAGCCTACAGGGTACGCCCCAAGAGACCCAGTACTTC

J gene: TRBJ2-2
clone size: many
V gene: TRBV12-3/TRBV12-4
D gene: NA
CDR3 protein: CASSSRGEIAGELFF
CDR3 DNA: TGTGCCAGCAGTTCCCGCGGGGAGATAGCCGGGGAGCTGTTTTTT

J gene: TRBJ1-4
clone size: few
V gene: TRBV6-2/TRBV6-3
D gene: NA
CDR3 protein: CASSYSVWEKLFF
CDR3 DNA: TGTGCCAGCAGTTACTCCGTGTGGGAAAAACTGTTTTTT

J gene: TRBJ2-2
clone size: NA
V gene: TRBV4-1
D gene: TRBD2
CDR3 protein: CASSQDRGGRANTGELFF
CDR3 DNA: TGCGCCAGCAGCCAAGATCGCGGCGGGAGGGCGAACACCGGGGAGCTGTTTTTT

J gene: TRBJ1-3
clone size: many
V gene: TRBV12-3/TRBV12-4
D gene: NA
CDR3 protein: CASSLVGLSGNTIYF
CDR3 DNA: TGTGCCAGCAGTTTGGTCGGTCTCTCTGGAAACACCATATATTTT

J gene: TRBJ2-2
clone size: many
V gene: TRBV19
D gene: NA
CDR3 protein: CASSVATGELFF
CDR3 DNA: TGTGCCAGTAGTGTCGCCACCGGGGAGCTGTTTTTT

J gene: TRBJ2-7
clone size: NA
V gene: TRBV4-2
D gene: TRBD2
CDR3 protein: CASSQDAGRGYEQYF
CDR3 DNA: TGTGCCAGCAGCCAAGATGCCGGGAGGGGTTACGAGCAGTACTTC

J gene: TRBJ2-2
clone size: many
V gene: TRBV7-6
D gene: TRBD1
CDR3 protein: CASSPRQGEGTGELFF
CDR3 DNA: TGTGCCAGCAGCCCACGACAGGGCGAGGGCACCGGGGAGCTGTTTTTT

J gene: TRBJ2-5
clone size: few
V gene: TRBV11-1
D gene: TRBD2
CDR3 protein: CASSSGTSGSPYQETQYF
CDR3 DNA: TGTGCCAGCAGCTCGGGGACTAGCGGGAGCCCGTACCAAGAGACCCAGTACTTC

J gene: TRBJ2-1
clone size: NA
V gene: TRBV10-2
D gene: TRBD2
CDR3 protein: CASSVILAGVSYNEQFF
CDR3 DNA: TGCGCCAGCAGTGTAATACTAGCGGGAGTCTCCTACAATGAGCAGTTCTTC

J gene: TRBJ1-1
clone size: many
V gene: TRBV5-6
D gene: NA
CDR3 protein: CASSFLGTEAFF
CDR3 DNA: TGTGCCAGCAGCTTCCTGGGGACTGAAGCTTTCTTT

J gene: TRBJ2-1
clone size: NA
V gene: TRBV5-6
D gene: NA
CDR3 protein: CASSLLTGQYNEQFF
CDR3 DNA: TGTGCCAGCAGCTTGCTTACAGGGCAATACAATGAGCAGTTCTTC

J gene: TRBJ2-7
clone size: NA
V gene: TRBV7-8
D gene: TRBD2
CDR3 protein: CASSALAGAHYEQYF
CDR3 DNA: TGTGCCAGCAGCGCTTTAGCGGGAGCCCACTACGAGCAGTACTTC

J gene: TRBJ2-6
clone size: NA
V gene: TRBV18
D gene: NA
CDR3 protein: CASSRSMARGANVLTF
CDR3 DNA: TGTGCCAGCTCACGTAGCATGGCTCGGGGGGCCAACGTCCTGACTTTC

J gene: TRBJ2-1
clone size: NA
V gene: TRBV3-1
D gene: TRBD1
CDR3 protein: CASSQAGGAYNEQFF
CDR3 DNA: TGTGCCAGCAGCCAAGCAGGGGGCGCCTACAATGAGCAGTTCTTC

J gene: TRBJ2-7
clone size: few
V gene: TRBV27
D gene: NA
CDR3 protein: CASSLWVGGTYEQYF
CDR3 DNA: TGTGCCAGCAGTTTATGGGTTGGGGGGACCTACGAGCAGTACTTC

J gene: TRBJ2-5
clone size: few
V gene: TRBV20-1
D gene: TRBD2
CDR3 protein: CSARRLRGKGETQYF
CDR3 DNA: TGCAGTGCTAGAAGATTGCGGGGGAAGGGAGAGACCCAGTACTTC

J gene: TRBJ2-7
clone size: few
V gene: TRBV5-1
D gene: TRBD1
CDR3 protein: CASSSRDRTGHYEQYF
CDR3 DNA: TGCGCCAGCAGCTCGAGAGATAGGACAGGGCATTACGAGCAGTACTTC

J gene: TRBJ2-7
clone size: many
V gene: TRBV7-9
D gene: TRBD2
CDR3 protein: CASQQGTSTSEQYF
CDR3 DNA: TGTGCCAGCCAGCAAGGGACTAGCACCTCCGAGCAGTACTTC

J gene: TRBJ2-1
clone size: few
V gene: TRBV11-2
D gene: NA
CDR3 protein: CASSLDRDEQFF
CDR3 DNA: TGTGCCAGCAGCTTAGATCGGGACGAGCAGTTCTTC

J gene: TRBJ2-2
clone size: NA
V gene: TRBV12-3/TRBV12-4
D gene: NA
CDR3 protein: CASSLGAGRTELFF
CDR3 DNA: TGTGCCAGCAGTTTAGGTGCAGGGCGTACGGAGCTGTTTTTT

J gene: TRBJ1-3
clone size: NA
V gene: TRBV5-5
D gene: TRBD1
CDR3 protein: CASRRDSELTSGNTIYF
CDR3 DNA: TGTGCCAGCAGGAGGGACAGCGAACTGACATCTGGAAACACCATATATTTT

J gene: TRBJ2-7
clone size: NA
V gene: TRBV5-1
D gene: TRBD2
CDR3 protein: CASSLGGGGTYEQYF
CDR3 DNA: TGCGCCAGCAGCTTGGGTGGGGGAGGGACCTACGAGCAGTACTTC

J gene: TRBJ2-5
clone size: once
V gene: TRBV20-1
D gene: NA
CDR3 protein: CSAKRQQETQYF
CDR3 DNA: TGCAGTGCTAAACGGCAGCAAGAGACCCAGTACTTC

J gene: TRBJ2-7
clone size: NA
V gene: TRBV29-1
D gene: TRBD2
CDR3 protein: CSVVGLAGPSEQYF
CDR3 DNA: TGCAGCGTCGTCGGACTAGCGGGGCCCTCCGAGCAGTACTTC

J gene: TRBJ2-3
clone size: few
V gene: TRBV5-1
D gene: TRBD2
CDR3 protein: CASSLEGLAERMYF
CDR3 DNA: TGCGCCAGCAGCTTGGAAGGGCTAGCGGAACGTATGTATTTT

J gene: TRBJ1-5
clone size: NA
V gene: TRBV30
D gene: TRBD1
CDR3 protein: CAWSRQGNQPQHF
CDR3 DNA: TGTGCCTGGAGTCGACAGGGGAATCAGCCCCAGCATTTT

J gene: TRBJ2-7
clone size: NA
V gene: TRBV5-1
D gene: NA
CDR3 protein: CASSLMPAQVKYEQYF
CDR3 DNA: TGCGCCAGCAGCTTGATGCCAGCGCAGGTAAAATACGAGCAGTACTTC

J gene: TRBJ1-2
clone size: few
V gene: TRBV10-3
D gene: NA
CDR3 protein: CAISELLDPSNYGYTF
CDR3 DNA: TGTGCCATCAGTGAGTTACTGGACCCCTCTAACTATGGCTACACCTTC

J gene: TRBJ2-7
clone size: few
V gene: TRBV6-5
D gene: NA
CDR3 protein: CASSYSRIRGHEQYF
CDR3 DNA: TGTGCCAGCAGTTACTCGCGGATTCGGGGACACGAGCAGTACTTC

J gene: TRBJ1-2
clone size: few
V gene: TRBV6-1
D gene: NA
CDR3 protein: CASSKSPPGGYGYTF
CDR3 DNA: TGTGCCAGCAGCAAATCCCCGCCTGGGGGCTATGGCTACACCTTC

J gene: TRBJ2-1
clone size: few
V gene: TRBV4-1
D gene: NA
CDR3 protein: CASSQGPRVDNEQFF
CDR3 DNA: TGCGCCAGCAGCCAAGGTCCTCGCGTCGACAATGAGCAGTTCTTC

J gene: TRBJ2-1
clone size: NA
V gene: TRBV12-3/TRBV12-4
D gene: NA
CDR3 protein: CASSLRGFYNEQFF
CDR3 DNA: TGTGCCAGCAGTTTACGGGGGTTTTACAATGAGCAGTTCTTC

J gene: TRBJ2-7
clone size: NA
V gene: TRBV5-5
D gene: TRBD2
CDR3 protein: CASSGTGTSGIYEQYF
CDR3 DNA: TGTGCCAGCAGCGGAACCGGGACTAGCGGGATTTACGAGCAGTACTTC

J gene: TRBJ1-2
clone size: NA
V gene: TRBV15
D gene: NA
CDR3 protein: CATSTTRGNGYTF
CDR3 DNA: TGTGCCACCAGCACAACAAGGGGGAACGGCTACACCTTC

J gene: TRBJ2-5
clone size: many
V gene: TRBV29-1
D gene: TRBD2
CDR3 protein: CSVDPGLAGARQYF
CDR3 DNA: TGCAGCGTAGATCCGGGACTAGCGGGGGCTAGACAGTACTTC

J gene: TRBJ2-1
clone size: NA
V gene: TRBV12-3/TRBV12-4
D gene: TRBD2
CDR3 protein: CTFSLRATSGTYNEQFF
CDR3 DNA: TGTACCTTCAGTTTACGGGCGACTAGCGGGACCTATAATGAGCAGTTCTTC

J gene: TRBJ2-3
clone size: NA
V gene: TRBV12-3/TRBV12-4
D gene: TRBD2
CDR3 protein: CASSPDWGLANTQYF
CDR3 DNA: TGTGCCAGCAGCCCCGACTGGGGACTAGCGAATACGCAGTATTTT

J gene: TRBJ2-1
clone size: few
V gene: TRBV25-1
D gene: TRBD2
CDR3 protein: CASSELGRLAGGEQFF
CDR3 DNA: TGTGCCAGCAGTGAATTAGGGCGGCTAGCGGGAGGTGAGCAGTTCTTC

J gene: TRBJ2-3
clone size: few
V gene: TRBV10-2
D gene: TRBD1
CDR3 protein: CASMEQGHLTQYF
CDR3 DNA: TGCGCCAGCATGGAACAGGGGCATTTGACGCAGTATTTT

J gene: TRBJ2-1
clone size: NA
V gene: TRBV5-1
D gene: NA
CDR3 protein: CASSFGARDNEQFF
CDR3 DNA: TGCGCCAGCAGCTTTGGGGCCAGGGACAATGAGCAGTTCTTC

J gene: TRBJ2-7
clone size: NA
V gene: TRBV6-5
D gene: TRBD1
CDR3 protein: CASSYFRQGHYEQYF
CDR3 DNA: TGTGCCAGCAGTTACTTTAGACAGGGGCACTACGAGCAGTACTTC